Below, 29 T cell receptor beta chains from the same sample are listed, as sequenced in a study of cytomegalovirus exposure and HLA in healthy donors. PCR amplification relied on 60 Vbeta primers (plus 13 Jbeta primers). Repertoires were generated with immunoSEQ multiplex PCR, while TCRdb's copy carries only in-frame clones and drops some. The table has about 140,000 clones, approximately 82% seen once. Input material: PBMCs. Receptors originate from a man aged 30 to 45 in good health and CMV-seropositive.

The V and J genes are TRBV28 and TRBJ1-2, with TRBD1 matching 8 bases. This CDR3 contains 14 residues. Germline lookup yields CDR1 MDHEN and CDR2 SYDVKM. The J segment lost 6 bases and the V segment lost 6 bases, leaving 9 bases of the junction unmatched. The CDR3 loop reads CASRGTGGSHGYTF. The DNA of the CDR3 is TGTGCCAGCAGGGGGACAGGCGGTTCCCATGGCTACACCTTC.

The V gene is TRBV21-1, the J gene TRBJ1-2. TRBV21-1 is flagged as a pseudogene. The CDR3 length is 14 residues. DNA for the CDR3: TGTGCCAGCAGCAAGGAGGGGTGGCTGGATGGCTACACCTTC. This gives the protein CASSKEGWLDGYTF.

The CDR3 bases are TGTGCCAGCAGTTCGGGACAGGTCTACGAGCAGTACTTC. Its translation is CASSSGQVYEQYF. The chain has TRBV28 and TRBJ2-7; 8 bases agree with TRBD1. From germline, CDR1 is MDHEN and CDR2 SYDVKM. Germline trimming cut 4 bases from V and 3 bases from J; bases unmatched to any gene: 2. There are 13 residues in the CDR3.

The chain carries TRBV2 and TRBJ2-7; 13 bases line up with TRBD2. Trimming at V came to 6 bases and at J to 2 bases, leaving 4 bases not matched to a gene. This CDR3 comprises 15 residues. Germline-derived CDR1 and CDR2 are SNHLY and FYNNEI. Here the CDR3 DNA reads TGTGCCAGCAGGGAGGGACTAGCGGGGCCCTACGAGCAGTACTTC. Translated: CASREGLAGPYEQYF.

The chain has TRBV18 and TRBJ1-3; TRBD1 matches at 7 bases. The CDR3 contains 16 residues. The J segment lost 2 bases and the V segment lost 6 bases, leaving 10 bases of the junction unmatched. CDR1 is KGHSH, CDR2 LQKENI, per germline. The chain's CDR3 is CASSRLSTGTGNTIYF. The CDR3, as DNA: TGTGCCAGCTCCCGTTTATCGACAGGGACTGGAAACACCATATATTTT.

This clone has only one observation. The V gene is TRBV7-6, the J gene TRBJ1-1, with D perhaps TRBD1 (6 bases). The CDR3 spans 15 residues. V lost 5 bases, J lost 2 bases, and 15 bases lay in between. Germline CDR1 is SGHVS and CDR2 is FNYEAQ. CDR3 in amino acids: CASSLIPGQNTEAFF. As DNA, the CDR3 is TGTGCCAGCAGCCTAATACCGGGACAAAACACTGAAGCTTTCTTT.

The chain links TRBV6-1 to TRBJ2-3; TRBD1 is a possible D gene (6 bases). Deletions cut 6 bases from V and 0 bases from J, with 13 bases between. The germline V gene encodes CDR1 MNHNS and CDR2 SASEGT. The CDR3 has 15 residues. CDR3: CASSNQGLSTDTQYF. Here the CDR3 DNA reads TGTGCCAGCAGCAATCAGGGGCTAAGCACAGATACGCAGTATTTT.

The chain joins TRBV4-2 to TRBJ2-7; a weak D match, TRBD2 (7 bases). V dropped 0 bases and J dropped 4 bases, with 22 bases sitting between them. The CDR3 runs 18 residues. The V gene's germline CDR1 is LGHNA and CDR2 YNFKEQ. The CDR3 region is CASSQDLGGGAGLYEQYF. In DNA form, the CDR3 reads TGTGCCAGCAGCCAAGATCTAGGAGGGGGGGCCGGGTTGTACGAGCAGTACTTC.

With respect to this clone: Other nucleotide sequences in the sample specify the same CDR3. The chain carries TRBV5-4 and TRBJ1-2, with 8 bases fitting TRBD1. Germline CDR1 reads SGHNT; CDR2 reads YYREEE (reference sequence). This CDR3 is built from 15 residues. J gave up 2 bases and V 0 bases, and 3 bases lay outside the gene matches. In nucleotides, the CDR3 is TGTGCCAGCAGCTTGGGGGGACAGGTCAACTATGGCTACACCTTC. Protein: CASSLGGQVNYGYTF.

The chain joins TRBV5-1 to TRBJ2-5; 10 bases are a match to TRBD1. CDR1 and CDR2 (germline): SGHRS, YFSETQ. The junction had 5 bases not matched to a gene; V was cut back by 4 bases and J by 2 bases. The CDR3 covers 15 residues. The CDR3 sequence: CASSRTGGRQETQYF. DNA of the CDR3: TGCGCCAGCAGCAGGACAGGGGGGCGGCAAGAGACCCAGTACTTC.

This chain connects TRBV2 to TRBJ1-3; 7 positions agree with TRBD1. V shed 6 bases, J shed 0 bases, and the junction held 2 bases outside the gene matches. This CDR3 comprises 14 residues. Germline CDR1 reads SNHLY; CDR2 reads FYNNEI. CDR3 residues: CASRGTVSGNTIYF. The DNA of the CDR3 is TGTGCCAGCAGGGGGACAGTCTCTGGAAACACCATATATTTT.

The chain has TRBV27 and TRBJ2-3; TRBD2 agrees at 13 bases. Germline V gives CDR1 MNHEY, CDR2 SMNVEV (reference sequence). With V trimmed by 5 bases and J by 3 bases, 2 bases remained unmatched. The CDR3 length is 15 residues. CDR3 in DNA: TGTGCCAGCAGTCGGACTAGCGGGAGTACAGATACGCAGTATTTT. It translates to CASSRTSGSTDTQYF.

The V call is TRBV28, the J call TRBJ1-6; TRBD1 matches at 7 bases. CDR1 and CDR2 (germline): MDHEN, SYDVKM. Trimming took 9 bases from V and 7 from J; bases not matched to a gene: 12. There are 15 residues in the CDR3. The CDR3 loop is CASTMTGTANSPLHF. CDR3 sequence (DNA): TGTGCCAGTACCATGACCGGGACAGCAAATTCACCCCTCCACTTT.

This clone was seen a handful of times. The chain links TRBV7-2 to TRBJ2-3; D ambiguous. The CDR3 length is 11 residues. V was trimmed by 5 bases and J by 9 bases, leaving 9 bases between them. Germline CDR1 and CDR2: SGHTA and FQGNSA. The CDR3 here is CASSASLTQYF. The CDR3 DNA reads TGTGCCAGCAGCGCAAGCTTAACGCAGTATTTT. Complete variable domain (other parts from reference TRBV7-2 and TRBJ2-3): GAGVSQSPSNKVTEKGKDVELRCDPISGHTALYWYRQSLGQGLEFLIYFQGNSAPDKSGLPSDRFSAERTGGSVSTLTIQRTQQEDSAVYLCASSASLTQYFGPGTRLTVL.

V gene TRBV11-3 combines with J gene TRBJ1-3, with unresolved D. Trimming shortened V by 5 bases and J by 4 bases, and 9 bases separated the two germline ends. The CDR3 is 13 residues long. Germline V gene sequence: CDR1 SGHNT, CDR2 YENEEA. DNA of the CDR3: TGTGCCAGCAGCGCGATGTGGGGAAACACCATATATTTT. It translates to CASSAMWGNTIYF.

The gene calls are TRBV5-4 and TRBJ2-5, with TRBD2 identical over 16 bases. V shed 4 bases and J 4 bases; nucleotides not matched to a gene: 7. Germline CDR1 reads SGHNT; CDR2 reads YYREEE (reference sequence). The CDR3 has 17 amino acids. CDR3 sequence: CASSQGTSGRAGETQYF. CDR3 coding DNA: TGTGCCAGCAGCCAAGGGACTAGCGGGAGGGCCGGAGAGACCCAGTACTTC.

The CDR3 region is CASSPTGSAYEQYF. The CDR3 DNA is TGTGCCAGCTCACCAACAGGTTCAGCCTACGAGCAGTACTTC. The V and J genes are TRBV18 and TRBJ2-7; perhaps TRBD1 as D (5 bases). CDR3 length: 14 residues. Deletions cut 2 bases from V and 2 bases from J, with 10 bases between. Germline values: CDR1 KGHSH, CDR2 LQKENI.

The rearrangement joins TRBV2 to TRBJ1-5, with D perhaps TRBD1 (6 bases). The CDR3 runs to 14 residues. Trimming pared 9 bases from V and 6 bases from J, leaving 18 bases between. Germline V gene sequence: CDR1 SNHLY, CDR2 FYNNEI. The CDR3 sequence: CASDGQGIVQPQHF. The CDR3 DNA sequence: TGTGCCAGTGACGGGCAGGGGATCGTTCAGCCCCAGCATTTT.

The chain joins TRBV28 to TRBJ1-4, with D possibly matching TRBD1 (5 bases). The CDR3 is 15 amino acids. Germline loops: CDR1 MDHEN, CDR2 SYDVKM. Trimming left V 10 bases short and J 2 bases short, with 17 bases between. CDR3 sequence (DNA): TGTGCCACCACTTCGGGGGGGGTGACTAATGAAAAACTGTTTTTT. Translation: CATTSGGVTNEKLFF.

In DNA form, the CDR3 reads TGTGCCAGTAGACAGCCAGCGGGACTAGCAACCAATGAGCAGTTCTTC. Translating gives CASRQPAGLATNEQFF. This rearrangement joins TRBV19 to TRBJ2-1; 9 nucleotides agree with TRBD2. CDR1 is LNHDA and CDR2 is SQIVND in the germline V gene (reference sequence). The junction had 12 bases not matched to a gene; V was cut back by 6 bases and J by 6 bases. This CDR3 region has 16 residues.

CDR3 loop: CASSLEGGGTQYF. Written as DNA, the CDR3 is TGTGCCAGCAGCTTAGAAGGAGGTGGGACCCAGTACTTC. The chain joins TRBV13 to TRBJ2-5, with D possibly being TRBD2 (5 bases). Looked up from germline, CDR1 is PRHDT and CDR2 is FYEKMQ (reference sequence). Trimming stripped 1 base from V and 7 bases from J, with 10 bases between. This CDR3 is built from 13 residues.

The V call is TRBV9, the J call TRBJ2-1, with 10 nucleotides matching TRBD1. CDR3 length equals 17 residues. V lost 0 bases and J lost 6; bases outside the gene matches: 9. Germline V gene data show CDR1 as SGDLS and CDR2 as YYNGEE. The CDR3 DNA sequence: TGTGCCAGCAGCGTAGAACTCGGAGACAGGGGGCCCAATGAGCAGTTCTTC. Translation gives CASSVELGDRGPNEQFF.

CDR3 coding DNA: TGTGCCAGTAGTGGGCCCGGAAGCTCCTACGAGCAGTACTTC. Protein sequence: CASSGPGSSYEQYF. The genes are TRBV19 and TRBJ2-7; no reliable D call. Trimming removed 5 bases at V and 0 bases at J, with 11 bases between. The CDR3 length is 14 residues. Germline assignment: CDR1 LNHDA and CDR2 SQIVND (reference sequence). Full variable domain (outside the CDR3, taken from reference TRBV19 and TRBJ2-7): DGGITQSPKYLFRKEGQNVTLSCEQNLNHDAMYWYRQDPGQGLRLIYYSQIVNDFQKGDIAEGYSVSREKKESFPLTVTSAQKNPTAFYLCASSGPGSSYEQYFGPGTRLTVT.

This rearrangement joins TRBV28 to TRBJ2-5; TRBD2 aligns across 8 bases. The V gene's germline CDR1 is MDHEN and CDR2 SYDVKM. With V trimmed by 5 bases and J by 4 bases, 6 bases remained unmatched. The CDR3 runs to 14 residues. The CDR3 loop reads CASSPGTRAETQYF. CDR3 sequence (DNA): TGTGCCAGCAGTCCCGGGACTAGGGCAGAGACCCAGTACTTC.

This chain uses TRBV7-3 with TRBJ2-2; 9 bases agree with TRBD2. Germline assignment: CDR1 SGHTA and CDR2 FQGTGA. V lost 6 bases, J lost 0 bases, and 2 bases stayed unmatched. The CDR3 sequence is 15 residues long. CDR3 in amino acids: CASRTSGANTGELFF. Here the CDR3 DNA reads TGTGCCAGCAGGACTAGCGGAGCGAACACCGGGGAGCTGTTTTTT.

The CDR3 loop reads CASSSRERKTQYF. CDR3 DNA: TGTGCCAGCAGCTCTCGGGAGCGGAAGACCCAGTACTTC. The rearrangement links TRBV5-4 to TRBJ2-5; weak D call: TRBD2 (6 bases). CDR1 and CDR2 from the germline V gene are SGHNT and YYREEE (reference sequence). Trimming removed 3 bases from V and 6 bases from J, with 12 bases in between. CDR3 length: 13 residues.

This sequence joins TRBV4-1 and TRBJ2-7; 10 bases align to TRBD2. V trimming: 1 base; J trimming: 4 bases; junction bases outside the gene matches: 4. The CDR3 has 15 amino acids. Germline V gene sequence: CDR1 MGHRA, CDR2 YSYEKL. Here the CDR3 DNA reads TGCGCCAGCAGCCAAGCCTGGACTAGCGGTTACGAGCAGTACTTC. Amino acids: CASSQAWTSGYEQYF.

The sample holds one count of this clone. V is TRBV16 and J is TRBJ1-1; 7 positions agree with TRBD1. The CDR3 is made up of 15 amino acids. Per germline, CDR1 KGHSY and CDR2 FQNENV. Trimming took 2 bases from V and 9 from J; bases not matched to a gene: 12. The CDR3 reads CASSQTGQEAEKAFF. The CDR3 nucleotides are TGTGCCAGCAGCCAAACTGGACAGGAAGCCGAAAAAGCTTTCTTT.

The chain links TRBV30 to TRBJ2-5, with a tentative D call TRBD2 (7 bases). The CDR3 length is 13 residues. CDR1 and CDR2 from the germline V gene are GTSNPN and SVGIG (reference sequence). The ends were cut back, 1 base at V and 5 bases at J, with 11 bases in the middle. The CDR3: CAWSAGGPETQYF. In DNA, the CDR3 is TGTGCCTGGAGTGCCGGGGGGCCTGAGACCCAGTACTTC. The entire variable domain, with the rest obtained from reference TRBV30 and TRBJ2-5, is as follows: SQTIHQWPATLVQPVGSPLSLECTVEGTSNPNLYWYRQAAGRGLQLLFYSVGIGQISSEVPQNLSASRPQDRQFILSSKKLLLSDSGFYLCAWSAGGPETQYFGPGTRLLVL.